This passage covers 21 T cell receptor beta chains from one sample sequenced in a study of OX40 agonist ivuxolimab in advanced cancers. Method: immunoSEQ multiplex PCR; TCRdb's copy keeps in-frame clones and lacks some. Of approximately 12,000 clones listed, around 72% are singletons. The starting material was CD4+ or CD8+ T cells sorted from blood, obtained in a trial of the OX40 agonist ivuxolimab. The receptors shown here come from an adult with an advanced solid tumor such as melanoma, head and neck, liver or kidney cancer.

This clone was counted a single time. This chain connects TRBV7-6 to TRBJ2-5; TRBD1 matches at 11 bases. The J call may be faulty, since TRBJ2-7 better matches the DNA end. The CDR3 is made up of 15 amino acids. The germline V gene encodes CDR1 SGHVS and CDR2 FNYEAQ. CDR3: CASSLVDRGPYEQYF. The CDR3, as DNA: TGTGCCAGCAGCTTAGTGGACAGGGGGCCCTACGAGCAGTACTTC.

V is TRBV14 and J is TRBJ2-7; the D is unclear. This CDR3 is 12 amino acids long. Trimming shortened V by 1 base and J by 3 bases, and 4 bases separated the two germline ends. Germline V gives CDR1 SGHDN, CDR2 FVKESK. CDR3 coding DNA: TGTGCCAGCAGCCAAGCCAGCTACGAGCAGTACTTC. Protein: CASSQASYEQYF.

The rearrangement uses TRBV4-1 and TRBJ2-7; D perhaps matches TRBD1 (6 bases). V gave up 4 bases and J gave up 2 bases, with 15 bases separating them. The germline V gene encodes CDR1 MGHRA and CDR2 YSYEKL. The length of the CDR3 is 15 residues. In DNA, the CDR3 is TGCGCCAGCAGCCCCCTTTTGGGACAAACCTACGAGCAGTACTTC. Its protein is CASSPLLGQTYEQYF.

This clone was observed at least ten times. The chain combines TRBV9 with TRBJ2-2, with D maybe TRBD1 (5 bases). This CDR3 comprises 14 residues. The germline V gene has CDR1 SGDLS and CDR2 YYNGEE. Trimming took off 5 bases at V and 3 bases at J, with 11 bases between the two ends. This CDR3 reads CASSSRVYTGELFF. As DNA, the CDR3 is TGTGCCAGCAGTTCCAGGGTATACACCGGGGAGCTGTTTTTT.

This clone was seen only once. The chain carries TRBV7-8 and TRBJ2-3; TRBD2 might be the D (5 bases). The V gene lost 4 bases and the J gene lost 4 bases, with 15 bases spanning the gap. This CDR3 region has 15 residues. Germline V CDR1 and CDR2: SGHVS, FQNEAQ. In DNA form, the CDR3 reads TGTGCCAGCAGCTCCCCGGGGTCAAGTGCAGATACGCAGTATTTT. Translating it yields CASSSPGSSADTQYF.

The chain carries TRBV4-2 and TRBJ2-7, with D perhaps matching TRBD1 (6 bases). Trimming left V 0 bases short and J 2 bases short, with 14 bases between. CDR1 is LGHNA, CDR2 YNFKEQ, per germline. The CDR3 is 16 amino acids. This CDR3 is CASSQDIIQGTYEQYF. In nucleotides, the CDR3 is TGTGCCAGCAGCCAAGATATAATACAGGGAACCTACGAGCAGTACTTC.

A single count supports this clone. The rearrangement uses TRBV9 and TRBJ2-7, with 9 bases matching TRBD1. J lost 5 bases, V lost 4 bases, and 7 bases had no gene match. CDR3 length equals 14 residues. The germline CDR1 and CDR2 sequences are SGDLS and YYNGEE. This CDR3 reads CASSKGQGVNEQYF. Written as DNA, the CDR3 is TGTGCCAGCAGCAAGGGACAGGGTGTCAACGAGCAGTACTTC.

The chain joins TRBV4-1 to TRBJ1-5; D remains ambiguous. CDR1 is MGHRA and CDR2 is YSYEKL in the germline V gene. This CDR3 has 16 residues. Trimming removed 0 bases from V and 0 bases from J, with 9 bases in between. The CDR3 protein is CASSQEVLYSNQPQHF. CDR3 nucleotide sequence: TGCGCCAGCAGCCAAGAAGTCCTTTATAGCAATCAGCCCCAGCATTTT.

Only a few counts were recorded for this clone. This chain uses TRBV19 with TRBJ2-7, with 7 bases identical to TRBD2. J gave up 1 base and V 0 bases, and 6 bases lay outside the gene matches. Per the germline V gene, CDR1 is LNHDA and CDR2 is SQIVND (reference sequence). The CDR3 totals 16 residues. The chain's CDR3 is CASSIDLSSGSYEQYF. CDR3 bases: TGTGCCAGTAGTATAGATCTGTCTAGCGGATCCTACGAGCAGTACTTC.

The V and J genes are TRBV21-1 and TRBJ1-1. TRBV21-1 is listed as a pseudogene. This CDR3 contains 13 residues. The CDR3 DNA sequence: TGTGCCAGCAGCAAAACCCGTTGTACTGAAGCTTTCTTT. Translated: CASSKTRCTEAFF.

The chain is built from TRBV6-6 and TRBJ1-1; D might be TRBD1 (5 bases). This CDR3 region has 12 residues. Germline values: CDR1 MNHNY, CDR2 SVGAGI (reference sequence). Trimming pared 6 bases from V and 8 bases from J, leaving 13 bases between. CDR3 sequence (DNA): TGTGCCAGCAGAGACGACAGTCCAGAAGCTTTCTTT. It is translated as CASRDDSPEAFF.

The chain combines TRBV21-1 with TRBJ2-1; TRBD1, as called in the table, went unchecked against the DNA. TRBV21-1 is listed as a pseudogene. This CDR3 region has 15 residues. The CDR3: CASSKVYSSYNEQFF. Here the CDR3 DNA reads TGTGCCAGCAGCAAAGTCTACAGCTCCTACAATGAGCAGTTCTTC.

This sequence joins TRBV7-8 and TRBJ1-5; D perhaps matches TRBD1 (6 bases). Germline V lookup: CDR1 SGHVS, CDR2 FQNEAQ. Deletions cut 0 bases from V and 6 bases from J, with 18 bases between. The CDR3 has 17 amino acids. CDR3 in amino acids: CASSLALSGVWSQPQHF. In DNA form, the CDR3 reads TGTGCCAGCAGCTTAGCGCTCTCAGGGGTGTGGAGTCAGCCCCAGCATTTT.

This chain uses TRBV7-8 with TRBJ1-2; 7 bases are shared with TRBD1. Germline V gives CDR1 SGHVS, CDR2 FQNEAQ. This CDR3 region has 13 residues. After removal of 4 bases from V and 4 bases from J, the junction contained 3 bases not matched to a gene. As DNA, the CDR3 is TGTGCCAGCAGCTCGACAGGGACCTATGGCTACACCTTC. Residues: CASSSTGTYGYTF.

The chain recombines TRBV7-9 with TRBJ1-1; TRBD1 might be the D (6 bases). Trimming cost V 5 bases and J 7 bases, with 17 bases left between them. Germline-derived CDR1 and CDR2 are SEHNR and FQNEAQ (reference sequence). This CDR3 has 14 residues. Here the CDR3 reads CASSTSPGVIEAFF. The CDR3 DNA reads as TGTGCCAGCAGCACCAGTCCAGGGGTGATTGAAGCTTTCTTT.

The chain uses TRBV2 and TRBJ2-1, with 8 bases matching TRBD1. J was trimmed by 10 bases and V by 6 bases; bases with no gene match: 11. CDR1 is SNHLY and CDR2 is FYNNEI in the germline V gene. The CDR3 consists of 14 residues. DNA for the CDR3: TGTGCCAGCAGCAGCTGGGACAGGATGAACGAGCAGTTCTTC. Its protein product is CASSSWDRMNEQFF.

This clone was recorded once. The chain couples TRBV4-1 to TRBJ2-7; 10 bases map to TRBD2. V shed 4 bases and J 0 bases; nucleotides not matched to a gene: 6. CDR1 and CDR2 (germline): MGHRA, YSYEKL. CDR3 length equals 16 residues. The CDR3 reads CASSPSTSGASYEQYF. In nucleotides, the CDR3 is TGCGCCAGCAGCCCATCAACTAGCGGGGCCTCCTACGAGCAGTACTTC.

The chain carries TRBV4-2 and TRBJ2-1, with a possible D match to TRBD1 (6 bases). The CDR3 runs to 19 residues. V was cut by 5 bases and J by 1 base, with 24 bases left in between. Germline-derived CDR1 and CDR2 are LGHNA and YNFKEQ. As DNA, the CDR3 is TGTGCCAGCAGCTTTAGGACAGTACCCAAACCTCTTTCCTACAATGAGCAGTTCTTC. It codes for CASSFRTVPKPLSYNEQFF.

This clone was counted once. CDR3 bases: TGTGCCAGCAGCCAACACAGGGGGCTGTGGTATGGCTACACCTTC. Translating gives CASSQHRGLWYGYTF. This sequence joins TRBV7-9 and TRBJ1-2; 9 bases map to TRBD1. The V segment lost 5 bases and the J segment 5 bases; nucleotides outside the gene matches: 9. The CDR3 totals 15 residues. In germline, CDR1 is SEHNR, CDR2 FQNEAQ (reference sequence).

CDR3 protein: CASSSTGELFF. The CDR3 DNA reads TGTGCCAGCAGTAGCACCGGGGAGCTGTTTTTT. The chain is built from TRBV6-5 and TRBJ2-2; D unresolved. Between the trimmed V and J ends, which lost 5 bases and 4 bases, there was a span of 2 bases. Germline V gene lookup returns CDR1 MNHEY and CDR2 SVGAGI. This CDR3 has 11 amino acids.

The chain joins TRBV2 to TRBJ2-7; 7 bases agree with TRBD1. J gave up 5 bases and V 6 bases, and 13 bases lay outside the gene matches. CDR3 size: 15 residues. Germline values: CDR1 SNHLY, CDR2 FYNNEI. The CDR3 DNA sequence: TGTGCCAGCAGCGAGGGGGCACAGGGGTTCCACGAGCAGTACTTC. This sequence encodes CASSEGAQGFHEQYF.